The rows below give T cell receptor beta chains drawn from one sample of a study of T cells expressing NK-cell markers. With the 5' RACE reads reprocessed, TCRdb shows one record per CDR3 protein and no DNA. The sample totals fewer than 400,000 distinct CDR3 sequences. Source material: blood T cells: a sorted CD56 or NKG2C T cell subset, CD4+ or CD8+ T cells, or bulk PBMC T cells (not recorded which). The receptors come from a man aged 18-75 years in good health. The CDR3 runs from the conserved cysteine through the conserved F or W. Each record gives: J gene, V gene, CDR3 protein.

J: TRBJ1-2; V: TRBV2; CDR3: CASSPGTGAVGYTF
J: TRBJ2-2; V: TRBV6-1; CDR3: CASSTVHGGELFF
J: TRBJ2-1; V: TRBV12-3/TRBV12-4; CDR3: CASSSRRPGHEQFF
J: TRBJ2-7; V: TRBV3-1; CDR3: CASSQGSSFDSYEQYF
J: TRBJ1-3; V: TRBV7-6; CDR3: CASSPSTGYGNTIYF
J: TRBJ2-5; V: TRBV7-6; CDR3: CASSLKVASGGVEETQYF
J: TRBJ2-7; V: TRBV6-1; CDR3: CASTRGQARSYEQYF
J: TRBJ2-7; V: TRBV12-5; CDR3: CASGLERGGDEQYF
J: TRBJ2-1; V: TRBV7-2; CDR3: CASSLGGTSGGHNEQFF
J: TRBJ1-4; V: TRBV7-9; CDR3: CASSHLAGQGQEKLFF
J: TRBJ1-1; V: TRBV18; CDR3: CASSPGAGREAFF
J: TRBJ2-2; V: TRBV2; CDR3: CASKSKPNTGELFF
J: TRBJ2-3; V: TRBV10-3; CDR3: CAISESLAGDTQYF
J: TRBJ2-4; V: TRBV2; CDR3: CASSERGGGAAKNIQYF
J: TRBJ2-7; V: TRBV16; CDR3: CASSQSRWAEQYF
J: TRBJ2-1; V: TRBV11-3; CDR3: CASSPGGAPEQFF
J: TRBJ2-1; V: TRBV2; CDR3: CASRTTGDVYNEQFF
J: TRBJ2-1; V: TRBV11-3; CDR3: CASSFSGTRSYNEQFF
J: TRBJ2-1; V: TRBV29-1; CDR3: CSSRPGGEQFF
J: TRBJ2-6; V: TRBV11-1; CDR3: CASSLALGTMGSGANVLTF
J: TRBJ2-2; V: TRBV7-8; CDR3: CASSAGLLAENTGELFF
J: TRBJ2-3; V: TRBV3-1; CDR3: CASRLTQPGTEFTDTQYF
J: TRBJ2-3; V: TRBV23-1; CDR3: CASSQSKYGTGGTDTQYF
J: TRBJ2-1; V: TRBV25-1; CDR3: CASRRQGLQGEQFF
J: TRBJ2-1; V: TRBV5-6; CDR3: CASSLAPLSRTHEQFF
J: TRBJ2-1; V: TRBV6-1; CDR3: CASSEGWFGSYNEQFF
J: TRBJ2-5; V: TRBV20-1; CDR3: CSAGRVLGRQETQYF
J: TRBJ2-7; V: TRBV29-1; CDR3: CSALRTPGTGHYEQYF
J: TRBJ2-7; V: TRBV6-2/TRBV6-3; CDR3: CASSYPGQGFYEQYF
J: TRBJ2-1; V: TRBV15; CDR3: CATSRDVTSGHFYNEQFF
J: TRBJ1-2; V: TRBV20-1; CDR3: CSASPAGQTNYGYTF
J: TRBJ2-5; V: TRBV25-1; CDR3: CASSDPYQETQYF
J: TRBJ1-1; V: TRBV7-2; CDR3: CASSLARAGDTEAFF
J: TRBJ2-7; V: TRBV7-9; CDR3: CASSLIQGQTEQYF
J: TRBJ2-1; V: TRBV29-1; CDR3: CSVRRVRFPPYEFSSYNEQFF
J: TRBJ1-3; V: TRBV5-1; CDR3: CASSLESYSGNTIYF
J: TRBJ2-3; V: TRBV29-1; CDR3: CSARDRGFTDTQYF
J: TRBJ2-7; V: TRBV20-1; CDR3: CSARLAGGVDEQYF
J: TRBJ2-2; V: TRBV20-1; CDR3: CSARGPIRSVTGELFF
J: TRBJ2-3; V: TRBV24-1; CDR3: CATSAGTGFFSSADTQYF
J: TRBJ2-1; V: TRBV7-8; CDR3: CASSPLTLAGVHNEQFF
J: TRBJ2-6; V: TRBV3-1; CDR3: CASSKRGQTSSGANVLTF
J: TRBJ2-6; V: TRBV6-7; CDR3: CASPDRGSGANVLTF
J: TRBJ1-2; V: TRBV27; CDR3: CASMGKGWGYTF
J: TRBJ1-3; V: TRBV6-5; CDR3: CASSYSTGGFGNTIYF
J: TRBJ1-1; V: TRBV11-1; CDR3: CASSLVSGLTEAFF
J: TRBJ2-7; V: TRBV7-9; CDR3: CASSLAKTYEQYF
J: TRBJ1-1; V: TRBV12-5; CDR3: CASGIDRATEAFF
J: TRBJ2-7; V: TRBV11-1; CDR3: CASSNKGPYEQYF
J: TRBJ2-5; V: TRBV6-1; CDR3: CASRRARDRALETQYF
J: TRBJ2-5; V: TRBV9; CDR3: CASSFLPSGGGQETQYF
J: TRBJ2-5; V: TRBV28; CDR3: CASTRTVPYQETQYF
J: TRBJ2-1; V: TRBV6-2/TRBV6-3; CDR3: CASKDRAYNEQFF
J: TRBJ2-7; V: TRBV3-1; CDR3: CASSQNSGDLFEQYF
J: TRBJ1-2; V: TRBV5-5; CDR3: CASSLARGLNYGYTF
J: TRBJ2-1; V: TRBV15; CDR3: CATSRDKGGIRNEQFF
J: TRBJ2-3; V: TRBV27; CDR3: CASSAGSDTQYF
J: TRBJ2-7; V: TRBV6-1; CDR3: CASRDWGGPNSYEQYF
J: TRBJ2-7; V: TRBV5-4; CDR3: CASSSWTELKAYEQYF
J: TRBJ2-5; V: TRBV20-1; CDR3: CSAPDPFTGLETQYF